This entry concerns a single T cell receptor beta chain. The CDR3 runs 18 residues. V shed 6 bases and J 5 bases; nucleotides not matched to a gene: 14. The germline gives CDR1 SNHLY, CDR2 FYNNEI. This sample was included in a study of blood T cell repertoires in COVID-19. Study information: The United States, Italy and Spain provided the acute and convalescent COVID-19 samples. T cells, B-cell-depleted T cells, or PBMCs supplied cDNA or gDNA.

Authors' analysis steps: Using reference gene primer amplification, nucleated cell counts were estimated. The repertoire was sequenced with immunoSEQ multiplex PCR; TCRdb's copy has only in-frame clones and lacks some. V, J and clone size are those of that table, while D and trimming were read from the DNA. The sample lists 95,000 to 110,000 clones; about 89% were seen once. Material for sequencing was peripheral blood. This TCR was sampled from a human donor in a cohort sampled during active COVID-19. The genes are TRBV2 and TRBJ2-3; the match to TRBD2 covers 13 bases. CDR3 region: CASRESRTSGGAQDTQYF. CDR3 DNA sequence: TGTGCCAGCAGAGAATCCCGTACTAGCGGGGGGGCGCAAGATACGCAGTATTTT.